The T cell receptor beta chain described here comes from a study of Graves' ophthalmopathy and Graves' hyperthyroidism. TCR beta CDR3 amplification used RNA transcripts. RT-PCR with HTBI primers came first, then second-round multiplex PCR. TCRdb independently ran MiXCR on the multiplex PCR reads; one entry per CDR3 protein. The profile shows around 670,000 distinct CDR3 sequences, 40% of them singletons. In this sample, this clonotype turned up many times. The germline gives CDR1 SNHLY, CDR2 FYNNEI. CDR3 length equals 14 residues. Trimming at V came to 6 bases and at J to 7 bases, leaving 6 bases not matched to a gene.

The sample comprised peripheral blood. The gene calls are TRBV2 and TRBJ1-4, with 9 nucleotides matching TRBD1. The TCR sequence derives from an adult man with Graves' ophthalmopathy. CDR3 amino acids: CASRPGTGSEKLFF. The CDR3 nucleotides are TGTGCCAGCAGACCCGGGACAGGGAGTGAAAAACTGTTTTTT.